This TCR beta chain was recorded in a study of T cells expressing NK-cell markers. Turning to the study itself: Sorted CD3+CD56-NKG2C+, CD3+CD56+NKG2C+ and CD3+CD56+NKG2C- T cells supplied the TCR beta repertoires. Seven of the eight sequenced donors were classified as HCMV-seropositive, and one was classified as seronegative.

TCRdb re-called the 5' RACE reads and shows each CDR3 protein once, DNA omitted. The listing records some 440,000 distinct CDR3 sequences. Study-wide results and caveats: CD8+ T cells in roughly six donors included dominant NKG2C+ clonotypes at roughly 1.0-8%. The study left the HCMV specificity of expanded NKG2C+ T cell clones unresolved.

The CDR3 runs to 15 residues. As for this clonotype: The antigen is not known.

This clonotype was sampled from a woman between 45 and 65 years old in good health. The specimen sequenced was blood T cells: a sorted CD56 or NKG2C T cell subset, CD4+ or CD8+ T cells, or bulk PBMC T cells (not recorded which). The chain has TRBV12-3 or TRBV12-4 and TRBJ1-4; TCRdb outputs TRBD1, but without DNA this stays unchecked. The CDR3 spells CASSRGTGRDEKLFF.